Sequencing of this T cell receptor (beta chain) was carried out in a study of T cells after yellow fever vaccination. Study overall: SMART-Seq v4 Ultra Low Input served to prepare low-cell-number fractions. Whole-study findings and limits: Researchers cautioned that FACS-sorted repertoires could harbor abundant clonotypes contaminating from the bulk population. Re-detected after boosting: most primary clones, almost 97% of CD4 and about 90% of CD8.

5'RACE template switching produced TCR cDNA carrying a universal primer site and UMIs. TCRdb called the 5' RACE reads again in MiXCR, with one record for every CDR3 protein. The top ten hold roughly 18% of the sample, which has around 350,000 distinct CDR3 sequences, roughly 10% seen once. V shed 6 bases and J shed 0 bases, with 11 bases lying between them. Per the germline V gene, CDR1 is KGHSH and CDR2 is LQKENI. The CDR3 length is 14 residues. This clonotype came up a few times. The antigen is undetermined. Sequences were derived from PBMCs, sampled on the day of the first yellow fever vaccination. The chain uses TRBV18 and TRBJ2-5; D is possibly TRBD2 (5 bases). The origin of this receptor is a man aged 18 to 30 who received the YFV17D yellow fever vaccine. CDR3: CASSTSGNQETQYF. In DNA, the CDR3 is TGTGCCAGCTCGACCTCCGGGAACCAAGAGACCCAGTACTTC.